This T cell receptor beta chain was recovered during a study of T-cell memory formation after mild COVID-19. Study context: There were largely donor-specific TCR clusters.

The CDR3 length is 14 residues. After removal of 7 bases from V and 11 bases from J, the junction contained 16 bases not matched to a gene. Germline V gives CDR1 MNHEY, CDR2 SMNVEV (reference sequence). Sample barcodes and UMIs were carried by the TCR alpha and TCR beta cDNA libraries that 5'RACE generated with constant-segment primers. TCRdb passed the 5' RACE reads through MiXCR, listing each CDR3 protein once. The top ten clones hold about 54% of a sample with 10,000 to 15,000 distinct CDR3 sequences, 14% of them seen once. The receptor's source is a man in his late teens or twenties who had mild COVID-19 (a few samples of this study predate the infection). Cell type and time point are not known. The chain joins TRBV27 to TRBJ1-1; the match to TRBD1 covers 7 bases. The specimen sequenced was PBMCs or a T cell subset sorted from them (not recorded which). CDR3 sequence reads: CASTSDRFHPGAFF. The CDR3 DNA reads TGTGCCAGCACCTCGGACAGGTTCCACCCTGGTGCTTTCTTT.